Each of the 19 T cell receptor beta chains below was sequenced from the same sample in a study of T cell repertoires in cytomegalovirus infection. TCRdb independently ran MiXCR on the reads; one entry per CDR3 protein. The profile shows about 440,000 distinct CDR3 sequences, under 40% of them singletons. The sequencing input was PBMCs. The source of these receptors is a human donor in good health (CMV status not recorded). Some clones in this sample may be carry-over from other donors' samples.

The chain couples TRBV20-1 to TRBJ2-6, with D uncertain. This CDR3 spans 15 amino acids. Looked up from germline, CDR1 is DFQATT and CDR2 is SNEGSKA (reference sequence). Between the trimmed V and J ends, which lost 3 bases and 0 bases, there was a span of 9 bases. The CDR3 bases are TGCAGTGCTAGTCGCGTTGCCTCTGGGGCCAACGTCCTGACTTTC. This encodes CSASRVASGANVLTF.

The rearrangement joins TRBV11-3 to TRBJ1-1; no firm D call. From germline, CDR1 is SGHNT and CDR2 YENEEA. V lost 7 bases to trimming and J lost 5 bases, with 14 bases between them. The length of the CDR3 is 13 residues. CDR3 in amino acids: CASIPPVKTEAFF. The CDR3 DNA follows: TGTGCCAGCATCCCCCCGGTCAAAACTGAAGCTTTCTTT.

A few counts support this clonotype. The rearrangement uses TRBV28 and TRBJ1-5; a weak D match, TRBD1 (5 bases). This CDR3 spans 15 amino acids. V was cut by 6 bases and J by 5 bases, with 17 bases left in between. Germline CDR1 reads MDHEN; CDR2 reads SYDVKM. Here the CDR3 DNA reads TGTGCCAGCAGGCGGCAGGGAGGTAGTGATCAGCCCCAGCATTTT. Amino acid sequence: CASRRQGGSDQPQHF.

This clonotype has at least ten counts. The chain combines TRBV11-2 with TRBJ1-1, with 7 bases aligning to TRBD1. The V gene end was trimmed by 5 bases and the J gene end by 5 bases; junction bases not matched to a gene: 17. Germline V gene lookup returns CDR1 SGHAT and CDR2 FQNNGV. The CDR3 has 17 residues. The CDR3 protein is CASSLPQVTGWYTEAFF. The CDR3, as DNA: TGTGCCAGCAGCCTCCCCCAGGTGACAGGGTGGTATACTGAAGCTTTCTTT. Looking up the rest from reference TRBV11-2 and TRBJ1-1 gives the full variable domain: EAGVAQSPRYKIIEKRQSVAFWCNPISGHATLYWYQQILGQGPKLLIQFQNNGVVDDSQLPKDRFSAERLKGVDSTLKIQPAKLEDSAVYLCASSLPQVTGWYTEAFFGQGTRLTVV.

This clonotype has only one observation. J is TRBJ2-3 and V is TRBV27, with 12 bases fitting TRBD2. Trimming took 4 bases from V and 0 from J; bases not matched to a gene: 5. The CDR3 length is 17 residues. Germline CDR1 reads MNHEY; CDR2 reads SMNVEV (reference sequence). This CDR3 is CASSSTGLAGSTDTQYF. The CDR3, as DNA: TGTGCCAGCAGTTCCACGGGACTAGCGGGCAGCACAGATACGCAGTATTTT.

Comment on this clonotype: This sequence may be a read error, since a much larger clone differs from it by one base. This chain connects TRBV6-1 to TRBJ2-4; TRBD2 might be the D (5 bases). Germline lookup yields CDR1 MNHNS and CDR2 SASEGT. Trimming shortened V by 2 bases and J by 6 bases, and 17 bases separated the two germline ends. The CDR3 has 16 amino acids. CDR3 region: CASSETSLPAGNIQYF. In DNA form, the CDR3 reads TGTGCCAGCAGTGAAACTAGTTTACCAGCCGGAAACATTCAGTACTTC.

CDR3 sequence (DNA): TGTGCCAGCAGTTACGGGGGGACAGGGGGCGCCGGCTATGGCTACACCTTC. It translates to CASSYGGTGGAGYGYTF. The rearrangement joins TRBV6-5 to TRBJ1-2; 12 positions agree with TRBD1. CDR1 is MNHEY and CDR2 is SVGAGI in the germline V gene. The CDR3 covers 17 residues. Unmatched junction bases numbered 8, after V lost 2 bases and J lost 4 bases.

As regards this clonotype: The germline gene is not matched at one end of the junction; a read error may be the cause. The chain joins TRBV4-1 to TRBJ2-3; TRBD2 matches 8 bases. The CDR3 loop spans 16 amino acids. Per the germline V gene, CDR1 is MGHRA and CDR2 is YSYEKL. CDR3 bases: TGCGCCGGCAGTCCACTAGCGGTGGGAACTGAAGATACGCAGTATTTT. Translation gives CAGSPLAVGTEDTQYF.

This chain links TRBV27 with TRBJ2-1, with D maybe TRBD1 (6 bases). CDR1 MNHEY and CDR2 SMNVEV come from the germline V gene (reference sequence). The CDR3 totals 13 residues. V was shortened by 6 bases and J by 6 bases, with 12 bases between the two germline ends. The CDR3 here is CASRNREFNEQFF. Written as DNA, the CDR3 is TGTGCCAGCAGGAACAGGGAATTCAATGAGCAGTTCTTC.

This clonotype was seen a few times. This chain links TRBV7-8 with TRBJ2-2; tentatively, D is TRBD2 (5 bases). The V gene's germline CDR1 is SGHVS and CDR2 FQNEAQ. The CDR3 consists of 14 residues. Trimming took off 5 bases at V and 8 bases at J, with 15 bases between the two ends. CDR3 region: CASSLDHSGGELFF. The CDR3, as DNA: TGTGCCAGCAGCCTGGACCACTCGGGGGGGGAGCTGTTTTTT.

This chain uses TRBV5-3 with TRBJ1-1; 12 positions match TRBD1. TRBV5-3 carries the ORF label, with uncertain function. The CDR3 runs to 16 residues. Trimming cost V 8 bases and J 1 base; bases outside gene matches: 9. The CDR3: CASRGGTGGQNTEAFF. The CDR3 bases are TGTGCCAGCAGGGGAGGGACAGGGGGCCAGAACACTGAAGCTTTCTTT.

The chain employs TRBV18 and TRBJ1-2; 7 nucleotides agree with TRBD1. The ends lost 6 bases at V and 0 bases at J; junction bases unmatched: 4. This CDR3 is built from 14 residues. Germline assignment: CDR1 KGHSH and CDR2 LQKENI. In DNA, the CDR3 is TGTGCCAGCTCGGGACAGACAACTAACTATGGCTACACCTTC. It is translated as CASSGQTTNYGYTF.

This clonotype has a handful of counts. The J gene is TRBJ2-7, the V gene TRBV20-1; maybe TRBD1 (5 bases). The CDR3 covers 15 residues. V was pared by 0 bases and J by 0 bases, with 12 bases between. Germline lookup yields CDR1 DFQATT and CDR2 SNEGSKA (reference sequence). CDR3 residues: CSARDPVRDSYEQYF. The CDR3 region has the DNA TGCAGTGCTAGAGATCCGGTCAGGGACTCCTACGAGCAGTACTTC.

There are a few counts of this clonotype. The DNA of the CDR3 is TGTGCCAGCAGTTTGACCGGGACTCCTTATGGCTACACCTTC. Its translation: CASSLTGTPYGYTF. The chain employs TRBV12-3 or TRBV12-4 and TRBJ1-2, with a tentative D call TRBD1 (5 bases). This CDR3 contains 14 residues. Trimming took 3 bases from V and 5 from J, leaving 13 bases between them.

Only a few counts were recorded for this clonotype. J is TRBJ2-1 and V is TRBV28; 8 bases are a match to TRBD2. Trimming took 6 bases from V and 4 from J; bases not matched to a gene: 5. The CDR3 runs 14 residues. CDR1 and CDR2 from the germline V gene are MDHEN and SYDVKM. The chain's CDR3 is CASSPLAEYNEQFF. For the CDR3, the DNA is TGTGCCAGCAGCCCACTAGCGGAGTACAATGAGCAGTTCTTC. Complete variable domain (other parts from reference TRBV28 and TRBJ2-1): DVKVTQSSRYLVKRTGEKVFLECVQDMDHENMFWYRQDPGLGLRLIYFSYDVKMKEKGDIPEGYSVSREKKERFSLILESASTNQTSMYLCASSPLAEYNEQFFGPGTRLTVL.

This clonotype was seen more than once but under ten times. This sequence joins TRBV29-1 and TRBJ2-3, with D unresolved. V was clipped by 7 bases and J by 2 bases, with 10 bases between them. Germline loops: CDR1 SQVTM, CDR2 ANQGSEA. The CDR3 sequence is 12 residues long. The CDR3 is CSARSATDTQYF. Written as DNA, the CDR3 is TGCAGCGCCCGGAGCGCCACAGATACGCAGTATTTT.

As concerns this clonotype: At one of its ends the junction is not consistent with the germline gene, which may arise from a read error. The gene calls are TRBV7-2 and TRBJ1-3, with TRBD1 as a possible D gene (5 bases). Germline V gene sequence: CDR1 SGHTA, CDR2 FQGNSA. The CDR3 length is 15 residues. Here the CDR3 DNA reads TGTGCCAGAAGCCCCGGGACGGACTCTGGAAACACCATAGATTTT. Translated: CARSPGTDSGNTIDF.

Only a few counts were recorded for this clonotype. V gene TRBV15 combines with J gene TRBJ2-3; D possibly corresponds to TRBD2 (6 bases). Germline V gene sequence: CDR1 LNHNV, CDR2 YYDKDF (reference sequence). Trimming took off 5 bases at V and 0 bases at J, with 15 bases between the two ends. The CDR3 loop spans 16 amino acids. DNA for the CDR3: TGTGCCACCAGCGCCCGGGACTCCTCCAGCACAGATACGCAGTATTTT. Its translation is CATSARDSSSTDTQYF. Full variable domain (outside the CDR3, taken from reference TRBV15 and TRBJ2-3): DAMVIQNPRYQVTQFGKPVTLSCSQTLNHNVMYWYQQKSSQAPKLLFHYYDKDFNNEADTPDNFQSRRPNTSFCFLDIRSPGLGDTAMYLCATSARDSSSTDTQYFGPGTRLTVL.

The sample holds many counts of this clonotype. CDR3 coding DNA: TGTGCCAGCAGCTTTGACAGTAGCAATCAGCCCCAGCATTTT. The encoded protein is CASSFDSSNQPQHF. V and J are TRBV7-9 and TRBJ1-5, with a weak D call TRBD1 (5 bases). CDR1 and CDR2 (germline): SEHNR, FQNEAQ (reference sequence). The CDR3 has 14 amino acids. V was cut by 3 bases and J by 0 bases, with 6 bases left in between.